This TCR beta chain appears in the sequencing data of a study of blood T cells in healthy people across ages. Whole-study findings and limits: Diversity was higher, and naive CD4+ cells more numerous, in long-lived donors than in aged donors.

It was with a sample-barcoded 5' primer and a J-beta primer mix that a second PCR of roughly 6 to 12 cycles was run. TCRdb used MiXCR to reprocess the 5' RACE reads, holding one entry per CDR3 protein. The data contain approximately 1,000,000 distinct CDR3 sequences, roughly two fifths of them singletons. In its sample, this clonotype was seen a few times. Its matching antigen is unknown. Germline-derived CDR1 and CDR2 are SNHLY and FYNNEI. This CDR3 comprises 12 residues. V lost 8 bases and J lost 0; bases outside the gene matches: 0. The authors extracted at least 5.5 micrograms of total RNA per sample.

The TCR comes from a man aged 18-30 years in good health. The chain has TRBV2 and TRBJ1-1; 7 bases agree with TRBD1. The sequencing input was blood. The CDR3 protein is CASGTVNTEAFF. In nucleotides, the CDR3 is TGTGCCAGCGGGACAGTGAACACTGAAGCTTTCTTT. The entire variable domain, with the rest obtained from reference TRBV2 and TRBJ1-1, is as follows: EPEVTQTPSHQVTQMGQEVILRCVPISNHLYFYWYRQILGQKVEFLVSFYNNEISEKSEIFDDQFSVERPDGSNFTLKIRSTKLEDSAMYFCASGTVNTEAFFGQGTRLTVV.